This section outlines one TCR beta chain sequence together with its context. Its antigen is unidentified. It was with 60 Vbeta and 13 Jbeta primers that the PCR ran. The method was immunoSEQ multiplex PCR; TCRdb's version includes in-frame clones alone and lacks a portion of them. The sample has roughly 89,000 clones, roughly 80% seen once. The source of the sample is a study of cytomegalovirus exposure and HLA in healthy donors. Study information: Approximately 85 million unique TCRs from HLA-typed donors were held in an early data release.

Germline values: CDR1 MDHEN, CDR2 SYDVKM. Trimming shortened V by 4 bases and J by 7 bases, and 19 bases separated the two germline ends. CDR3 size: 15 residues. Findings and limits, study-wide: Apart from CMV serostatus, no immune exposure information was available. Confirmation in vitro established that a few CMV-associated chains were specific for CMV antigens.

The chain has TRBV28 and TRBJ1-2, with D possibly matching TRBD1 (5 bases). The sequence was collected from a young man in good health and CMV-seropositive. Source material: PBMCs. CDR3 coding DNA: TGTGCCAGCAGTTCTCCCTCGGGGGGACGGACTGGCTACACCTTC. Translating gives CASSSPSGGRTGYTF.